A selection of T cell receptor beta chains follows, all from one sample in a study of cytomegalovirus exposure and HLA in healthy donors. TCRdb's copy holds only in-frame clones and misses some; the assay was immunoSEQ multiplex PCR. The table shows around 150,000 clones, with roughly 70% occurring only once. The sequencing input was PBMCs. All receptors derive from a man aged 40-49 years in good health and CMV-seronegative. Both conserved end residues are part of each CDR3. A D gene is named only where the DNA matches it firmly. Expanded clones are given a class, and other clones once, few, many or no size at all.

j_call v_call clone_size d_call cdr3_nt cdr3_aa
TRBJ1-5 TRBV6-6 . . TGTGCCAGCAGTCTCGGAGACAATCAGCCCCAGCATTTT CASSLGDNQPQHF
TRBJ1-5 TRBV10-1 . TRBD1 TGCGCCAGCAGTGAGAGGTGGGACAGGGGACAGCCCCAGCATTTT CASSERWDRGQPQHF
TRBJ2-2 TRBV7-3 . TRBD2 TGTGCCAGCAGCTTAACGTTAGCTAGCGGGAGAGGGGAGCTGTTTTTT CASSLTLASGRGELFF
TRBJ1-1 TRBV6-1 . . TGTGCCAGTTCTGGACAGCCGGCGGGGAACACTGAAGCTTTCTTT CASSGQPAGNTEAFF
TRBJ2-7 TRBV5-1 . TRBD2 TGCGCCAGCAGCTTGGCCCTAGCGGGAGGCAGCTTCTCCTACGAGCAGTACTTC CASSLALAGGSFSYEQYF
TRBJ1-4 TRBV30 once TRBD1 TGTGCCGTAGCACAGGGGAATGAAAAACTGTTTTTT CAVAQGNEKLFF
TRBJ2-7 TRBV27 . . TGTGCCAGCGGGACACCGACCTACGAGCAGTACTTC CASGTPTYEQYF
TRBJ2-1 TRBV5-4 few . TGTGCCAGCCGGAGTTACAATGAGCAGTTCTTC CASRSYNEQFF
TRBJ2-7 TRBV6-5 . TRBD1 TGTGCCAGCGCCCGGGACAGTCACTCCTACGAGCAGTACTTC CASARDSHSYEQYF
TRBJ2-7 TRBV11-2 once TRBD2 TGTGCCAGCAGCTTAGGGGAGGGCGCGGGTGAGCAGTACTTC CASSLGEGAGEQYF
TRBJ2-1 TRBV15 . TRBD2 TGTGCCACCAGCGGCCCTACTAGCGGGGGATACAATGAGCAGTTCTTC CATSGPTSGGYNEQFF